This T cell receptor (beta chain) was recorded in a study of CD8+ T cells in alopecia areata. Study-wide points: Scalp sample data also include resident alphabeta T cells from normal skin.

Isolation of CD4+ and CD8+ T cells from PBMCs was achieved by sorting. Reverse transcription of extracted RNA yielded cDNA, which provided the sequencing template. Clones were sequenced by immunoSEQ multiplex PCR, and TCRdb holds only the in-frame ones, with some missing. Among some 160,000 clones listed, about two thirds were seen once. Germline V lookup: CDR1 SEHNR, CDR2 FQNEAQ (reference sequence). This CDR3 has 16 amino acids. V trimming: 5 bases; J trimming: 5 bases; junction bases outside the gene matches: 10. This clone was recorded only once. Its matching antigen is unknown. The source material was CD8+ T cells sorted from blood. The TCR was taken from a human donor in good health. The rearrangement links TRBV7-9 to TRBJ2-5; 11 bases are shared with TRBD1. CDR3 DNA: TGTGCCAGCAGCAGATTCCCGGGACAGGGGGAGGAGACCCAGTACTTC. Protein sequence: CASSRFPGQGEETQYF.